A single sample is the source of the 21 T cell receptor beta chains below, sequenced in a study of CD8 T cells in Susac syndrome. The RNA input was about 0.5 to 1 ug, and it was reverse transcribed with random hexamers. TCRdb independently ran MiXCR on the immunoSEQ multiplex PCR reads; one entry per CDR3 protein. Among 150,000 to 200,000 distinct CDR3 sequences listed, around 94% were seen once. Input material: CD4+ T cells from PBMCs. The receptors here all came from a human donor in good health.

The CDR3 DNA reads TGTGCCAGCAGCTTAGTAAGGGATACGCAGTATTTT. This gives the protein CASSLVRDTQYF. The chain links TRBV11-1 to TRBJ2-3; D not certain. Germline V lookup: CDR1 SGHAT, CDR2 FQDESV (reference sequence). Trimming pared 1 base from V and 6 bases from J, leaving 5 bases between. This CDR3 has 12 residues. Using reference TRBV11-1 and TRBJ2-3 for the parts outside the CDR3, the full variable domain is EAEVAQSPRYKITEKSQAVAFWCDPISGHATLYWYRQILGQGPELLVQFQDESVVDDSQLPKDRFSAERLKGVDSTLKIQPAELGDSAMYLCASSLVRDTQYFGPGTRLTVL.

The chain employs TRBV7-9 and TRBJ2-5; TRBD2 matches at 7 bases. After removal of 5 bases from V and 5 bases from J, the junction contained 17 bases not matched to a gene. The CDR3 extends over 17 amino acids. Germline V gene data show CDR1 as SEHNR and CDR2 as FQNEAQ (reference sequence). The CDR3 region has the DNA TGTGCCAGCAGCAAGCCGACTAGCACCCTTCGGGTGGAGACCCAGTACTTC. Amino acids: CASSKPTSTLRVETQYF.

The chain uses TRBV29-1 and TRBJ1-5; D gene unclear. V lost 4 bases and J 0 bases, leaving 7 bases between the germline ends. The CDR3 is 13 amino acids. Germline CDR1 SQVTM, CDR2 ANQGSEA. In DNA, the CDR3 is TGCAGCGTTGCAGGTTATAGCAATCAGCCCCAGCATTTT. This codes for CSVAGYSNQPQHF.

This sequence joins TRBV29-1 and TRBJ2-3, with D possibly TRBD1 on 5 matching bases. Germline CDR1 and CDR2: SQVTM and ANQGSEA. CDR3 length equals 13 residues. Trimming removed 3 bases from V and 3 bases from J, with 10 bases in between. CDR3 DNA: TGCAGCGTTGATGGCCAGGGAACAGATACGCAGTATTTT. This gives the protein CSVDGQGTDTQYF.

This clonotype has only one observation. This chain uses TRBV10-3 with TRBJ2-3, with 11 nucleotides matching TRBD2. This CDR3 comprises 14 residues. Germline V gene sequence: CDR1 ENHRY, CDR2 SYGVKD. Trimming at V came to 8 bases and at J to 2 bases, leaving 3 bases not matched to a gene. The CDR3 loop is CAIDSGGDTDTQYF. The CDR3 DNA reads TGTGCCATCGATAGCGGGGGGGACACAGATACGCAGTATTTT.

The rearrangement uses TRBV20-1 and TRBJ2-3; no clear D gene. Per germline, CDR1 DFQATT and CDR2 SNEGSKA (reference sequence). Deletions cut 6 bases from V and 1 base from J, with 11 bases between. The CDR3 runs to 13 residues. The CDR3 loop reads CSATGTGTDTQYF. Written as DNA, the CDR3 is TGCAGTGCGACCGGTACTGGCACAGATACGCAGTATTTT.

In this sample, this clonotype turned up once. The rearrangement uses TRBV12-3 or TRBV12-4 and TRBJ2-2; no clear D. V was clipped by 7 bases and J by 3 bases, with 12 bases between them. The CDR3 covers 14 residues. Written as DNA, the CDR3 is TGTGCCAGCACTACGGACGGGTACACCGGGGAGCTGTTTTTT. Translating it yields CASTTDGYTGELFF.

This clonotype was recorded only once. V and J are TRBV30 and TRBJ1-4; 10 nucleotides match TRBD1. Germline values: CDR1 GTSNPN, CDR2 SVGIG (reference sequence). The trim removed 2 bases at V and 7 bases at J, leaving 4 bases unmatched. The CDR3 is made up of 14 amino acids. The CDR3 sequence: CAWSSGTGVEKLFF. CDR3 DNA: TGTGCCTGGAGTTCCGGGACAGGGGTTGAAAAACTGTTTTTT.

The chain carries TRBV12-3 or TRBV12-4 and TRBJ2-2, with TRBD1 identical over 7 bases. This CDR3 is 14 amino acids long. Trimming at V came to 6 bases and at J to 5 bases, leaving 6 bases not matched to a gene. The CDR3 bases are TGTGCCAGCAGCAGACAGGGAAGAACCGGGGAGCTGTTTTTT. Protein: CASSRQGRTGELFF.

This clonotype was seen just once. The chain couples TRBV23-1 to TRBJ1-4; 8 nucleotides align to TRBD1. TRBV23-1 is given ORF status, its function remaining uncertain. V trimming: 7 bases; J trimming: 7 bases; junction bases outside the gene matches: 14. There are 16 residues in the CDR3. Here the CDR3 DNA reads TGCGCCAGCAACACCGACAGGGGCGTTTCTGGTGAAAAACTGTTTTTT. Translation gives CASNTDRGVSGEKLFF.

Note on this clonotype: One junction end disagrees with the germline gene, perhaps due to a read error. This sequence joins TRBV30 and TRBJ1-5; D is unresolved. This CDR3 has 13 amino acids. Germline CDR1 and CDR2: GTSNPN and SVGIG (reference sequence). CDR3 nucleotides: TGTGACTGGAGTCCAGATAGCAATCAGCCCCAGCATTTT. Encoded protein: CDWSPDSNQPQHF.

V is TRBV3-1 and J is TRBJ2-7, with 10 bases lining up with TRBD2. Per the germline V gene, CDR1 is LGHDT and CDR2 is YNNKEL (reference sequence). The CDR3 spans 14 residues. J was trimmed by 1 base and V by 5 bases; bases with no gene match: 2. The CDR3 region is CASSGTSASYEQYF. DNA of the CDR3: TGTGCCAGCAGCGGGACTAGCGCATCCTACGAGCAGTACTTC.

This chain uses TRBV12-3 or TRBV12-4 with TRBJ2-7, with D hard to call. This CDR3 spans 13 amino acids. Trimming stripped 4 bases from V and 4 bases from J, with 11 bases between. Written as DNA, the CDR3 is TGTGCCAGCAGTTCGGATCCTGGATACGAGCAGTACTTC. Its translation is CASSSDPGYEQYF.

This chain links TRBV30 with TRBJ1-6; D perhaps matches TRBD1 (5 bases). Germline loops: CDR1 GTSNPN, CDR2 SVGIG (reference sequence). V gave up 2 bases and J gave up 6 bases, with 11 bases separating them. This CDR3 is built from 14 residues. The CDR3 region is CAWSLGRTNSPLHF. The CDR3 nucleotides read TGTGCCTGGAGTTTGGGACGGACTAATTCACCCCTCCACTTT.

The chain uses TRBV19 and TRBJ1-5; 7 nucleotides line up with TRBD1. The CDR3 is made up of 15 amino acids. V shed 3 bases and J 2 bases; nucleotides not matched to a gene: 4. Germline values: CDR1 LNHDA, CDR2 SQIVND (reference sequence). The CDR3: CASSIQGVGNQPQHF. In DNA, the CDR3 is TGTGCCAGTAGTATCCAGGGGGTGGGCAATCAGCCCCAGCATTTT.

This chain connects TRBV11-2 to TRBJ2-3; 10 bases map to TRBD1. The germline gives CDR1 SGHAT, CDR2 FQNNGV. V lost 5 bases and J lost 8; bases outside the gene matches: 10. CDR3 length equals 15 residues. CDR3 in DNA: TGTGCCAGCAGCGCCGGGACAGGGGAAGGGGGTACGCAGTATTTT. It yields the protein CASSAGTGEGGTQYF.

The chain employs TRBV2 and TRBJ1-2; D gene ambiguous. CDR1 is SNHLY and CDR2 is FYNNEI in the germline V gene. This CDR3 has 12 amino acids. Trimming took 4 bases from V and 6 from J, leaving 9 bases between them. The CDR3 here is CASSVSGHGYTF. As DNA, the CDR3 is TGTGCCAGCAGTGTCTCCGGGCATGGCTACACCTTC. Variable domain in full (rest from reference TRBV2 and TRBJ1-2): EPEVTQTPSHQVTQMGQEVILRCVPISNHLYFYWYRQILGQKVEFLVSFYNNEISEKSEIFDDQFSVERPDGSNFTLKIRSTKLEDSAMYFCASSVSGHGYTFGSGTRLTVV.

This clonotype was detected only once. The gene calls are TRBV3-1 and TRBJ2-5, with 11 bases aligning to TRBD2. CDR1 and CDR2 (germline): LGHDT, YNNKEL (reference sequence). The CDR3 runs to 15 residues. The CDR3 DNA is TGTGCGGAACTAGTGGGACTAGCGGACCAAGAGACCCAGTACTTC. Translation: CAELVGLADQETQYF.

The V call is TRBV20-1, the J call TRBJ1-2, with D unresolved. The V gene lost 6 bases and the J gene lost 6 bases, with 11 bases spanning the gap. Germline V lookup: CDR1 DFQATT, CDR2 SNEGSKA (reference sequence). CDR3 length: 11 amino acids. CDR3 DNA: TGCAGTGCCGAGATCGGGGATGGCTACACCTTC. As protein: CSAEIGDGYTF.

In its sample, this clonotype was seen once. This rearrangement joins TRBV25-1 to TRBJ1-5; D unresolved. CDR1 is MGHDK and CDR2 is SYGVNS in the germline V gene. Between the trimmed V and J ends, which lost 9 bases and 2 bases, there was a span of 8 bases. The CDR3 contains 12 residues. CDR3 sequence reads: CASRAGNQPQHF. In nucleotides, the CDR3 is TGTGCCAGTCGCGCGGGCAATCAGCCCCAGCATTTT.

The chain is built from TRBV7-2 and TRBJ2-7; TRBD2 matches at 10 bases. There are 13 residues in the CDR3. Germline assignment: CDR1 SGHTA and CDR2 FQGNSA. Germline trimming cut 6 bases from V and 2 bases from J; bases unmatched to any gene: 1. The chain's CDR3 is CASRLAGTYEQYF. Here the CDR3 DNA reads TGTGCCAGCAGACTAGCGGGGACCTACGAGCAGTACTTC.